A selection of T cell receptor beta chains follows, all from one sample in a study of naive and memory T cell subsets. TCRdb processed the UMI-ligation and nested PCR reads anew with MiXCR; each CDR3 protein has one entry. The sample contains 130,000 to 150,000 distinct CDR3 sequences, 17% of which appear only once. Sequenced material: naive CD4+ T cells from blood. Receptor source: a human donor in good health. Each CDR3 is given with its conserved first and last residue. The D gene is left open where the match is weak. Rows may omit the clone size; those that give it use once, few, many or a size class.

clone_size d_call j_call cdr3_length v_call cdr3_aa cdr3_nt
- - TRBJ2-3 17 TRBV7-9 CASSLSMGGPSTDTQYF TGTGCCAGCAGCTTAAGCATGGGAGGACCCAGCACAGATACGCAGTATTTT
few - TRBJ1-3 15 TRBV5-4 CASSLWQASGNTIYF TGTGCCAGCAGCTTGTGGCAGGCCTCTGGAAACACCATATATTTT
many - TRBJ2-3 14 TRBV20-1 CSAKDTTKQDTQYF TGCAGTGCCAAGGACACGACTAAACAAGATACGCAGTATTTT
- - TRBJ2-5 17 TRBV7-9 CASSQPRIGEGKETQYF TGTGCCAGCAGCCAACCTCGGATAGGGGAAGGGAAAGAGACCCAGTACTTC
- TRBD2 TRBJ2-3 17 TRBV2 CATLGTSGRARMNTQYF TGTGCCACACTAGGGACTAGCGGGAGGGCCCGCATGAATACGCAGTATTTT
many - TRBJ2-7 11 TRBV20-1 CSAVSLSEQYF TGCAGTGCTGTGAGTTTAAGCGAGCAGTACTTC
few - TRBJ2-5 14 TRBV10-3 CAISPTLDQETQYF TGTGCCATCAGCCCAACATTGGATCAAGAGACCCAGTACTTC
- TRBD2 TRBJ2-1 15 TRBV15 CATSRFSGSNNEQFF TGTGCCACCAGCAGGTTTAGCGGGAGTAACAATGAGCAGTTCTTC
- - TRBJ2-4 15 TRBV5-1 CASSLILQGQNIQYF TGCGCCAGCAGCTTGATATTACAGGGACAAAACATTCAGTACTTC
- - TRBJ2-5 14 TRBV2 CASSVVPGGETQYF TGTGCCAGCAGTGTTGTCCCCGGGGGAGAGACCCAGTACTTC
- TRBD1 TRBJ2-1 15 TRBV29-1 CSASPGQGCVNEQFF TGCAGCGCAAGCCCGGGACAGGGGTGCGTCAATGAGCAGTTCTTC
- TRBD1 TRBJ1-2 18 TRBV7-9 CASSPPPSPGQGASGYTF TGTGCCAGCAGCCCACCCCCTTCGCCGGGACAGGGGGCTAGTGGCTACACCTTC
- - TRBJ1-1 15 TRBV12-3/TRBV12-4 CASSLEGNGYTEAFF TGTGCCAGCAGTTTAGAGGGTAACGGTTACACTGAAGCTTTCTTT
- - TRBJ2-3 14 TRBV7-2 CASSLQLGTDTQYF TGTGCCAGCAGCTTGCAGTTAGGCACAGATACGCAGTATTTT
many TRBD1 TRBJ2-5 14 TRBV28 CASLDRGQLGTQYF TGTGCCAGCCTAGACAGGGGGCAGCTAGGGACCCAGTACTTC
few TRBD2 TRBJ2-7 19 TRBV6-2/TRBV6-3 CASSYSHTPRTSGYYEQYF TGTGCCAGCAGTTACTCTCACACCCCGCGGACTAGCGGATATTACGAGCAGTACTTC
few - TRBJ2-3 12 TRBV20-1 CSAKPPSDTQYF TGCAGTGCTAAACCCCCTTCAGATACGCAGTATTTT
- TRBD2 TRBJ2-7 13 TRBV29-1 CSVGDYPSYEQYF TGCAGCGTTGGGGACTACCCGTCTTACGAGCAGTACTTC
- - TRBJ2-5 17 TRBV21-1 CASYRTGVGWRGETQYF TGTGCCAGCTATCGGACAGGGGTCGGGTGGCGCGGAGAGACCCAGTACTTC
- - TRBJ2-1 16 TRBV4-2 CASSQDPRPMANEQFF TGTGCCAGCAGCCAAGATCCGAGACCGATGGCGAATGAGCAGTTCTTC
- - TRBJ1-1 16 TRBV12-3/TRBV12-4 CASSFDLREVNTEAFF TGTGCCAGCAGTTTCGATCTGAGGGAGGTGAACACTGAAGCTTTCTTT
- TRBD2 TRBJ2-1 15 TRBV2 CASRELSGRLGEQFF TGTGCCAGCAGGGAGCTTAGCGGGAGGCTTGGTGAGCAGTTCTTC
few TRBD1 TRBJ2-3 14 TRBV7-9 CASLDRGRTDTQYF TGTGCCAGCTTGGACAGGGGGAGGACAGATACGCAGTATTTT
- - TRBJ2-7 14 TRBV15 CATSAGQGSLEQYF TGTGCCACCAGCGCTGGGCAGGGATCTCTCGAGCAGTACTTC
few - TRBJ2-3 12 TRBV10-2 CASSEVSDTQYF TGCGCCAGCAGTGAGGTATCTGATACGCAGTATTTT
- - TRBJ2-3 15 TRBV9 CASSRRGPSTDTQYF TGTGCCAGCAGCCGGAGGGGCCCCAGCACAGATACGCAGTATTTT
- - TRBJ1-5 15 TRBV19 CASSIGQTSNQPQHF TGTGCCAGTAGTATTGGACAGACGAGCAATCAGCCCCAGCATTTT
few - TRBJ1-1 15 TRBV27 CASSPRGGSPTEAFF TGTGCCAGCAGTCCCCGCGGAGGTTCGCCAACCGAAGCTTTCTTT
- - TRBJ2-4 15 TRBV10-3 CATNSAQGNKNIQYF TGTGCCACCAATTCAGCACAGGGAAACAAAAACATTCAGTACTTC
- - TRBJ1-5 14 TRBV2 CASNDNHSNQPQHF TGTGCCAGCAACGACAATCATAGCAATCAGCCCCAGCATTTT
- TRBD2 TRBJ2-7 16 TRBV7-2 CASLLIGTSGSYEQYF TGTGCCAGTCTTTTAATCGGGACTAGCGGATCCTACGAGCAGTACTTC
- - TRBJ2-7 14 TRBV7-2 CASSLARVAYEQYF TGTGCCAGCAGCTTAGCCAGGGTCGCCTACGAGCAGTACTTC
- TRBD1 TRBJ1-6 14 TRBV7-3 CASSSQGSGSPLHF TGTGCCAGCAGCTCACAGGGGAGTGGTTCACCCCTCCACTTT
few - TRBJ2-1 16 TRBV5-1 CASSPGLASSYNEQFF TGCGCCAGCAGCCCCGGCCTGGCGAGCTCCTACAATGAGCAGTTCTTC
- - TRBJ2-4 15 TRBV7-2 CASSATLVAKNIQYF TGTGCCAGCAGCGCCACCCTAGTAGCCAAAAACATTCAGTACTTC
many - TRBJ2-4 11 TRBV3-1 CASSPGTVTYF TGTGCCAGCAGCCCGGGGACCGTCACGTACTTC
- - TRBJ1-4 14 TRBV27 CASRRTGRDEKLFF TGTGCCAGCAGGAGGACCGGTAGAGATGAAAAACTGTTTTTT
few TRBD2 TRBJ2-7 17 TRBV18 CASSPGLAGSISYEQYF TGTGCCAGCTCACCGGGACTAGCGGGCAGTATCTCCTACGAGCAGTACTTC